What follows are 8 T cell receptor beta chains derived from one specimen sequenced in a study of neurological immune-mediated disorders. TCRdb used MiXCR to reprocess the 5' RACE reads, holding one entry per CDR3 protein. Here the sample spans tens of thousands of distinct CDR3 sequences, about 4% being singletons. Sample: PBMCs. The receptor set was obtained from a man aged 25-45 years with multiple sclerosis.

The CDR3 DNA reads TGTGCCAGCAGTTACTACGGGATCGATGGCTACACCTTC. Translated: CASSYYGIDGYTF. The chain uses TRBV6-2 or TRBV6-3 and TRBJ1-2; D ambiguous. Trimming removed 1 base at V and 6 bases at J, with 9 bases between. The CDR3 is made up of 13 amino acids. Germline V gives CDR1 MNHEY, CDR2 SVGEGT.

By frequency in the sample, this clonotype is medium-sized. The rearrangement links TRBV5-5 to TRBJ2-1; the D is unclear. V was clipped by 0 bases and J by 0 bases, with 1 base between them. Germline V gene lookup returns CDR1 SGHKS and CDR2 YYEKEE (reference sequence). The CDR3 is 13 amino acids. In DNA, the CDR3 is TGTGCCAGCAGCTTGGACTCCTACAATGAGCAGTTCTTC. Translating it yields CASSLDSYNEQFF.

This clonotype was observed many times. The chain employs TRBV20-1 and TRBJ2-5, with 7 bases lining up with TRBD1. Germline loops: CDR1 DFQATT, CDR2 SNEGSKA (reference sequence). The trim removed 0 bases at V and 7 bases at J, leaving 14 bases unmatched. CDR3 length: 16 amino acids. The CDR3, as DNA: TGCAGTGCTAGAGATTTTATTGGCCTTCCAGGGGGGACCCAGTACTTC. This translates into CSARDFIGLPGGTQYF.

This clonotype occurred many times. CDR3 amino acids: CASSQGREGNTIYF. The CDR3 nucleotides read TGCGCCAGCAGCCAAGGCAGGGAAGGAAACACCATATATTTT. The chain joins TRBV4-1 to TRBJ1-3, with TRBD1 as a possible D gene (5 bases). Germline V gene sequence: CDR1 MGHRA, CDR2 YSYEKL. The CDR3 is 14 residues long. With 1 base removed from V and 4 bases from J, the gap between germline ends came to 8 bases.

This clonotype was counted ten times or more. This chain uses TRBV2 with TRBJ2-7, with TRBD2 as a possible D gene (6 bases). Germline V CDR1 and CDR2: SNHLY, FYNNEI. This CDR3 has 16 residues. Deletions cut 6 bases from V and 0 bases from J, with 18 bases between. The CDR3 DNA follows: TGTGCCAGCAGCCAACGTCCCGGGACTGACTCCTACGAGCAGTACTTC. Encoded protein: CASSQRPGTDSYEQYF.

The J gene is TRBJ1-4, the V gene TRBV20-1; TRBD1 is a possible D gene (5 bases). The CDR3 has 14 amino acids. Germline values: CDR1 DFQATT, CDR2 SNEGSKA (reference sequence). Between the trimmed V and J ends, which lost 5 bases and 8 bases, there was a span of 18 bases. The CDR3 sequence is CSARPWGTEEKLFF. In DNA form, the CDR3 reads TGCAGTGCTCGTCCATGGGGGACGGAGGAAAAACTGTTTTTT.

This clonotype was found many times. The rearrangement joins TRBV27 to TRBJ1-5, with a possible D match to TRBD1 (5 bases). Per germline, CDR1 MNHEY and CDR2 SMNVEV (reference sequence). With 3 bases removed from V and 0 bases from J, the gap between germline ends came to 21 bases. The CDR3 totals 19 residues. CDR3 amino acids: CASSFRGPFGPYSNQPQHF. As DNA, the CDR3 is TGTGCCAGCAGTTTCCGGGGCCCCTTTGGGCCTTATAGCAATCAGCCCCAGCATTTT.

This clonotype was seen at least ten times. One end of the junction is discordant with germline, which a read error may explain. The chain uses TRBV7-9 and TRBJ1-5; D unresolved. Germline-derived CDR1 and CDR2 are SEHNR and FQNEAQ (reference sequence). There are 12 residues in the CDR3. The CDR3 coding sequence is TGTGCCTCCAGCGGGAGCAATCAGCCCCAGAATTTT. It translates to CASSGSNQPQNF.